This TCR beta chain was recorded in a study of blood T cell repertoires in COVID-19. Of note for this clone: The identical CDR3 is also encoded by other nucleotide sequences in the sample.

V lost 6 bases, J lost 3 bases, and 9 bases lay in between. The CDR3 has 12 residues. Method: immunoSEQ multiplex PCR; TCRdb's copy keeps in-frame clones and lacks some. The data hold about 320,000 clones, with about 90% observed a single time. This chain uses TRBV12-3 or TRBV12-4 with TRBJ2-7, with D possibly TRBD1 on 6 matching bases. The specimen sequenced was peripheral blood. The receptor's source is a woman aged 25 to 39 with COVID-19, enrolled during active disease. The CDR3 coding sequence is TGTGCCAGCAGATTACAGGGCTACGAGCAGTACTTC. This gives the protein CASRLQGYEQYF.